The 15 T cell receptor beta chains given below trace back to one sample, sequenced in a study of blood T cell repertoires in COVID-19. Method: immunoSEQ multiplex PCR; TCRdb's copy keeps in-frame clones and lacks some. The sample has 80,000 to 90,000 clones; around 86% are singletons. The sample comprised peripheral blood. These receptors were obtained from a man between 35 and 55 years old with acute or convalescent COVID-19.

The chain is built from TRBV7-2 and TRBJ2-5, with 10 positions matching TRBD2. Germline values: CDR1 SGHTA, CDR2 FQGNSA. CDR3 length equals 16 residues. J gave up 1 base and V 1 base, and 3 bases lay outside the gene matches. CDR3 region: CASSLVSSGGQETQYF. The CDR3 coding sequence is TGTGCCAGCAGCTTAGTGTCTAGCGGGGGCCAAGAGACCCAGTACTTC.

The rearrangement joins TRBV6-4 to TRBJ1-1; tentative D call: TRBD1 (6 bases). The V and J ends lost 6 bases and 7 bases respectively, with 15 bases between them. Germline CDR1 reads MRHNA; CDR2 reads SNTAGT. The CDR3 runs to 13 residues. DNA for the CDR3: TGTGCCAGCAGGGCAGGGGTAACCGGTGAAGCTTTCTTT. This translates into CASRAGVTGEAFF.

This sequence joins TRBV30 and TRBJ2-6; no clear D. The CDR3 contains 15 residues. Trimming shortened V by 3 bases and J by 5 bases, and 14 bases separated the two germline ends. CDR1 and CDR2 from the germline V gene are GTSNPN and SVGIG (reference sequence). CDR3 DNA: TGTGCCTGGAGAAAAACTGGAGATCGGGCCAACGTCCTGACTTTC. Its protein is CAWRKTGDRANVLTF.

This sequence joins TRBV7-9 and TRBJ2-7; 7 nucleotides line up with TRBD2. CDR1 and CDR2 (germline): SEHNR, FQNEAQ (reference sequence). Trimming cost V 5 bases and J 5 bases; bases outside gene matches: 9. This CDR3 has 14 residues. CDR3 nucleotides: TGTGCCAGCAGCCCCCGGGGAGGGATGGACGAGCAGTACTTC. This sequence encodes CASSPRGGMDEQYF. Variable domain in full (rest from reference TRBV7-9 and TRBJ2-7): DTGVSQNPRHKITKRGQNVTFRCDPISEHNRLYWYRQTLGQGPEFLTYFQNEAQLEKSRLLSDRFSAERPKGSFSTLEIQRTEQGDSAMYLCASSPRGGMDEQYFGPGTRLTVT.

In this sample, this clone turned up once. The J gene is TRBJ2-7, the V gene TRBV2; 10 nucleotides line up with TRBD1. CDR1 and CDR2 from the germline V gene are SNHLY and FYNNEI. V lost 6 bases, J lost 7 bases, and 6 bases stayed unmatched. This CDR3 has 13 amino acids. Written as DNA, the CDR3 is TGTGCCAGCAGGTACGGACAGGGGGAAGAGCAGTACTTC. Its protein is CASRYGQGEEQYF.

This chain links TRBV30 with TRBJ2-3, with 9 bases aligning to TRBD2. V shed 3 bases, J shed 1 base, and the junction held 14 bases outside the gene matches. Germline CDR1 GTSNPN, CDR2 SVGIG (reference sequence). This CDR3 spans 18 amino acids. This chain's CDR3 is CAWSAGGLAGWRTDTQYF. In nucleotides, the CDR3 is TGTGCCTGGAGCGCAGGGGGGCTAGCGGGGTGGCGCACAGATACGCAGTATTTT.

This rearrangement joins TRBV7-8 to TRBJ2-5; TRBD2 aligns across 8 bases. Germline CDR1 is SGHVS and CDR2 is FQNEAQ. The CDR3 has 14 residues. The ends lost 7 bases at V and 0 bases at J; junction bases unmatched: 4. The CDR3 region has the DNA TGTGCCAGCATGCTAGCGGGTGACCAAGAGACCCAGTACTTC. It specifies CASMLAGDQETQYF.

CDR3 nucleotides: TGTGCCAGCAGCTTACTAGCGGGAGTTGAGCAGTTCTTC. It translates to CASSLLAGVEQFF. J is TRBJ2-1 and V is TRBV7-9, with 10 bases that match TRBD2. V lost 2 bases to trimming and J lost 9 bases; unmatched junction nucleotides: 1. Germline loops: CDR1 SEHNR, CDR2 FQNEAQ (reference sequence). The CDR3 extends over 13 amino acids.

The rearrangement joins TRBV3-1 (or the pseudogene TRBV3-2) to TRBJ1-6, with D hard to call. Between the trimmed V and J ends, which lost 0 bases and 5 bases, there was a span of 8 bases. The CDR3 sequence is 15 residues long. Germline V gene sequence: CDR1 LGHDT, CDR2 YNNKEL (reference sequence). CDR3 sequence reads: CASSQDGGNNSPLHF. The CDR3 DNA is TGTGCCAGCAGCCAAGATGGCGGAAATAATTCACCCCTCCACTTT.

This chain connects TRBV20-1 to TRBJ1-4; no clear D. The length of the CDR3 is 11 residues. V lost 5 bases and J lost 8, with 9 bases in between. The germline CDR1 and CDR2 sequences are DFQATT and SNEGSKA (reference sequence). CDR3 loop: CSAGLGEKLFF. CDR3 in DNA: TGCAGTGCTGGATTGGGCGAAAAACTGTTTTTT.

The chain links TRBV11-2 to TRBJ2-7, with D perhaps TRBD2 (5 bases). This CDR3 has 15 residues. The V gene lost 3 bases and the J gene lost 1 base, with 13 bases spanning the gap. Germline-derived CDR1 and CDR2 are SGHAT and FQNNGV. The CDR3 loop reads CASSFRDPKSYEQYF. CDR3 coding DNA: TGTGCCAGCAGCTTCCGGGATCCCAAATCCTACGAGCAGTACTTC.

The chain uses TRBV7-9 and TRBJ1-4; a possible D gene is TRBD1 (5 bases). The ends were cut back, 1 base at V and 7 bases at J, with 16 bases in the middle. Germline V gene lookup returns CDR1 SEHNR and CDR2 FQNEAQ (reference sequence). The CDR3 runs 16 residues. The CDR3 nucleotides are TGTGCCAGCAGCTTAGTCTACGGCAGGGTTATTGAAAAACTGTTTTTT. Protein: CASSLVYGRVIEKLFF.

The chain is built from TRBV19 and TRBJ1-2; D is unclear. Germline assignment: CDR1 LNHDA and CDR2 SQIVND (reference sequence). CDR3 length: 11 amino acids. V was trimmed by 10 bases and J by 4 bases, leaving 10 bases between them. The CDR3 region is CATVEGYGYTF. The DNA for the CDR3 is TGTGCCACAGTAGAGGGCTATGGCTACACCTTC.

The rearrangement uses TRBV12-5 and TRBJ1-1; D unclear. Looked up from germline, CDR1 is LGHNT and CDR2 is FRNRAP. This CDR3 spans 15 amino acids. Deletions cut 5 bases from V and 0 bases from J, with 13 bases between. CDR3 sequence reads: CASGPAAFMNTEAFF. The CDR3 DNA follows: TGTGCTAGTGGTCCCGCGGCGTTTATGAACACTGAAGCTTTCTTT.

CDR3: CASSPTYNEQFF. As DNA, the CDR3 is TGCGCCAGCAGCCCAACCTACAATGAGCAGTTCTTC. The chain recombines TRBV5-1 with TRBJ2-1; D gene uncertain. CDR3 length: 12 amino acids. Trimming removed 4 bases at V and 2 bases at J, with 4 bases between. Looked up from germline, CDR1 is SGHRS and CDR2 is YFSETQ. Drawing the rest from reference TRBV5-1 and TRBJ2-1, the complete variable domain is KAGVTQTPRYLIKTRGQQVTLSCSPISGHRSVSWYQQTPGQGLQFLFEYFSETQRNKGNFPGRFSGRQFSNSRSEMNVSTLELGDSALYLCASSPTYNEQFFGPGTRLTVL.